The 20 T cell receptor beta chains in this list originate from one sample, sequenced in a study of cytomegalovirus exposure and HLA in healthy donors. The PCR employed 60 Vbeta primers together with 13 Jbeta primers. Libraries were prepared by immunoSEQ multiplex PCR; TCRdb keeps only in-frame clonotypes and omits some of them. The sample has 200,000 or so clones; 70% to 85% are singletons. Sequencing used PBMCs. Receptors originate from a male donor in good health and CMV-seronegative.

The V gene is TRBV5-5, the J gene TRBJ2-7, with 7 bases matching TRBD2. The CDR3 is made up of 16 amino acids. J was trimmed by 2 bases and V by 1 base; bases with no gene match: 9. Germline V gene sequence: CDR1 SGHKS, CDR2 YYEKEE (reference sequence). Here the CDR3 reads CASSLPGEGLPYEQYF. CDR3 in DNA: TGTGCCAGCAGCTTGCCGGGGGAGGGGCTCCCCTACGAGCAGTACTTC.

V and J are TRBV28 and TRBJ2-7; 8 bases are shared with TRBD1. V was pared by 8 bases and J by 4 bases, with 4 bases of the junction left unmatched. The CDR3 totals 12 residues. Germline loops: CDR1 MDHEN, CDR2 SYDVKM. Here the CDR3 reads CASQGATYEQYF. The CDR3 DNA sequence: TGTGCCAGCCAGGGGGCTACGTACGAGCAGTACTTC.

This clone appeared a single time. The genes are TRBV6-1 and TRBJ2-5, with D possibly matching TRBD1 (6 bases). The CDR3 is made up of 15 amino acids. V gave up 5 bases and J gave up 5 bases, with 18 bases separating them. Germline lookup yields CDR1 MNHNS and CDR2 SASEGT. CDR3 residues: CASSHPRGSGETQYF. CDR3 in DNA: TGTGCCAGCAGTCATCCGAGGGGGTCGGGGGAGACCCAGTACTTC.

The chain is built from TRBV6-6 and TRBJ2-7, with 9 bases aligning to TRBD1. This CDR3 region has 14 residues. CDR1 MNHNY and CDR2 SVGAGI come from the germline V gene (reference sequence). The junction had 4 bases not matched to a gene; V was cut back by 4 bases and J by 3 bases. CDR3 coding DNA: TGTGCCAGCAGTTCCCCGGACAGGGGCTACGAGCAGTACTTC. Protein sequence: CASSSPDRGYEQYF.

This clone showed up just once. The chain links TRBV5-1 to TRBJ1-2; tentative D call: TRBD1 (5 bases). The germline V gene has CDR1 SGHRS and CDR2 YFSETQ. This CDR3 is built from 15 residues. The ends were cut back, 0 bases at V and 3 bases at J, with 12 bases in the middle. The CDR3 DNA reads as TGCGCCAGCAGCTTGGTTTTGGGGCTTGACTATGGCTACACCTTC. Its protein is CASSLVLGLDYGYTF.

The rearrangement joins TRBV11-3 to TRBJ1-2, with a possible D match to TRBD1 (6 bases). This CDR3 spans 12 amino acids. V lost 4 bases, J lost 7 bases, and 10 bases lay in between. CDR1 and CDR2 (germline): SGHNT, YENEEA. The CDR3 here is CASSSSGVGYTF. The DNA for the CDR3 is TGTGCCAGCAGCTCCTCAGGGGTTGGCTACACCTTC.

The V and J genes are TRBV6-5 and TRBJ2-5, with D maybe TRBD1 (6 bases). Germline CDR1 is MNHEY and CDR2 is SVGAGI. The V and J ends lost 5 bases and 4 bases respectively, with 17 bases between them. There are 15 residues in the CDR3. The CDR3 coding sequence is TGTGCCAGCAGTCCCGTGGGAGAAGGGGGAGAGACCCAGTACTTC. Its translation: CASSPVGEGGETQYF.

This clone appeared a single time. This chain connects TRBV18 to TRBJ2-6, with 14 nucleotides matching TRBD2. V was clipped by 6 bases and J by 2 bases; unmatched bases: 3. CDR3 length equals 17 residues. The germline V gene encodes CDR1 KGHSH and CDR2 LQKENI. The CDR3 spells CASSPGLAGAGANVLTF. In nucleotides, the CDR3 is TGTGCCAGCTCGCCGGGACTAGCGGGAGCTGGGGCCAACGTCCTGACTTTC. The variable domain in full, completed from reference TRBV18 and TRBJ2-6, reads NAGVMQNPRHLVRRRGQEARLRCSPMKGHSHVYWYRQLPEEGLKFMVYLQKENIIDESGMPKERFSAEFPKEGPSILRIQQVVRGDSAAYFCASSPGLAGAGANVLTFGAGSRLTVL.

The rearrangement links TRBV6-5 to TRBJ2-7; TRBD1 aligns across 11 bases. This CDR3 spans 15 amino acids. Germline V CDR1 and CDR2: MNHEY, SVGAGI. The V and J ends lost 7 bases and 5 bases, in that order; junction bases with no gene match: 10. The CDR3 DNA sequence: TGTGCCAGCATCGGGACAGGGGGACGAAACCACGAGCAGTACTTC. Translated: CASIGTGGRNHEQYF.

This clone was seen a handful of times. The chain couples TRBV18 to TRBJ2-1, with 12 nucleotides matching TRBD2. Germline V gene lookup returns CDR1 KGHSH and CDR2 LQKENI. The CDR3 covers 15 residues. Trimming cost V 6 bases and J 6 bases; bases outside gene matches: 6. The CDR3 DNA reads as TGTGCCAGCTCCGGACTAGCGGGGAACACCAATGAGCAGTTCTTC. It encodes CASSGLAGNTNEQFF.

This clone was recorded once. J is TRBJ2-2 and V is TRBV5-6, with 10 bases fitting TRBD1. Germline values: CDR1 SGHDT, CDR2 YYEEEE. This CDR3 is 17 amino acids long. With 4 bases clipped from V and 3 bases from J, the junction kept 9 bases outside the gene matches. CDR3 amino acids: CASSPDRGRLDTGELFF. The CDR3 coding sequence is TGTGCCAGCAGCCCTGACAGGGGGCGATTGGACACCGGGGAGCTGTTTTTT.

Concerning this clone itself: At one boundary the junction diverges from the germline segment, which might be a read error. Within the sample, other DNA sequences also encode this same CDR3. The chain uses TRBV5-6 and TRBJ2-3; a weak D match, TRBD2 (5 bases). The CDR3 is 13 amino acids. From germline, CDR1 is SGHDT and CDR2 YYEEEE. CDR3 sequence (DNA): TGTGCCAGCAGGAGGGTTAGCACAGACACGCAGTATTTT. Amino acids: CASRRVSTDTQYF.

CDR3 nucleotides: TGCGCCAGCAGCTTCGGACAGGGAATCGCCGGGGAGCTGTTTTTT. It encodes CASSFGQGIAGELFF. The gene calls are TRBV5-1 and TRBJ2-2, with 8 bases aligning to TRBD1. The CDR3 loop spans 15 amino acids. The junction had 6 bases not matched to a gene; V was cut back by 2 bases and J by 6 bases. The germline V gene has CDR1 SGHRS and CDR2 YFSETQ.

This sequence joins TRBV19 and TRBJ2-7; no firm D call. The CDR3 consists of 14 residues. Germline CDR1 reads LNHDA; CDR2 reads SQIVND (reference sequence). V dropped 4 bases and J dropped 3 bases, with 13 bases sitting between them. The CDR3 sequence is CASSNGGFGYEQYF. In nucleotides, the CDR3 is TGTGCCAGTAGTAACGGCGGATTCGGCTACGAGCAGTACTTC.

This clone occurred a few times. This chain connects TRBV5-1 to TRBJ2-3; TRBD1 is a possible D gene (6 bases). With 5 bases removed from V and 0 bases from J, the gap between germline ends came to 10 bases. Looked up from germline, CDR1 is SGHRS and CDR2 is YFSETQ. The CDR3 consists of 14 residues. CDR3 loop: CASRQGQSTDTQYF. The CDR3 DNA is TGCGCCAGCAGACAGGGACAAAGCACAGATACGCAGTATTTT.

The rearrangement joins TRBV19 to TRBJ1-2; possible D gene TRBD1, 6 bases. Germline V gene sequence: CDR1 LNHDA, CDR2 SQIVND (reference sequence). V lost 10 bases, J lost 4 bases, and 22 bases lay in between. The CDR3 has 15 residues. In nucleotides, the CDR3 is TGTGCCACCCTGCCCGACCAGGGGTCCGGCTATGGCTACACCTTC. Its translation is CATLPDQGSGYGYTF.

The chain employs TRBV13 and TRBJ2-2; 9 bases line up with TRBD2. J lost 6 bases, V lost 5 bases, and 10 bases had no gene match. In germline, CDR1 is PRHDT, CDR2 FYEKMQ (reference sequence). The CDR3 loop spans 16 amino acids. The CDR3 sequence: CASSAWGLAGSGELFF. The DNA of the CDR3 is TGTGCCAGCAGCGCATGGGGACTAGCTGGGTCCGGGGAGCTGTTTTTT.

This clone was seen once. V gene TRBV18 combines with J gene TRBJ1-2; 9 nucleotides agree with TRBD1. CDR3 length: 13 amino acids. CDR1 is KGHSH and CDR2 is LQKENI in the germline V gene. J lost 9 bases, V lost 4 bases, and 6 bases had no gene match. Here the CDR3 reads CASSQGTGRSYTF. In nucleotides, the CDR3 is TGTGCCAGCTCACAAGGGACAGGGAGGAGCTACACCTTC.

The chain couples TRBV5-4 to TRBJ2-3; 9 positions match TRBD2. J was trimmed by 6 bases and V by 4 bases; bases with no gene match: 6. There are 14 residues in the CDR3. Germline lookup yields CDR1 SGHNT and CDR2 YYREEE (reference sequence). DNA for the CDR3: TGTGCCAGCAGCCCGGGACTAGCTTCCGATACGCAGTATTTT. The encoded protein is CASSPGLASDTQYF.

The chain joins TRBV18 to TRBJ2-3; 8 bases match TRBD1. The CDR3 spans 16 residues. J gave up 4 bases and V 1 base, and 7 bases lay outside the gene matches. Germline V gene data show CDR1 as KGHSH and CDR2 as LQKENI. The CDR3: CASSPLGGRGPDTQYF. CDR3 bases: TGTGCCAGCTCACCACTGGGCGGCAGGGGGCCAGATACGCAGTATTTT.